Many counts were recorded for the clone carrying this T cell receptor beta chain. Its antigen remains unidentified. This sample is part of a study of T cell repertoires in cytomegalovirus infection. In the study overall: It can be stated that public TCR beta signatures indicated CMV infection as well as a matching HLA type. Study-wide results and caveats: HLA-C-restricted CMV clonotypes gave the most frequent clonotype in two of eight donors. Carriers of CMV and the relevant HLA type were discriminated by public TCR beta frequency.

From the reads, TCRdb called clonotypes with MiXCR, one entry per CDR3 protein. This sample carries approximately 500,000 distinct CDR3 sequences, 16% of them seen once, and the ten largest clones take roughly a quarter. The sequence was obtained from a human donor in good health (CMV status not recorded). Some clones in this sample may be carry-over from other donors' samples. The material sequenced was CD8+ T cells from PBMCs.

The CDR3 region is CASSPRTGPPEAFF. CDR3 in DNA: TGTGCCAGCAGTCCGCGGACAGGTCCCCCTGAAGCTTTCTTT. The J gene is TRBJ1-1, the V gene TRBV28; 7 bases align to TRBD1. Germline assignment: CDR1 MDHEN and CDR2 SYDVKM. V gave up 5 bases and J gave up 6 bases; unmatched junction bases: 9. This CDR3 is 14 amino acids long. The whole variable domain, filled in from reference TRBV28 and TRBJ1-1, reads DVKVTQSSRYLVKRTGEKVFLECVQDMDHENMFWYRQDPGLGLRLIYFSYDVKMKEKGDIPEGYSVSREKKERFSLILESASTNQTSMYLCASSPRTGPPEAFFGQGTRLTVV.